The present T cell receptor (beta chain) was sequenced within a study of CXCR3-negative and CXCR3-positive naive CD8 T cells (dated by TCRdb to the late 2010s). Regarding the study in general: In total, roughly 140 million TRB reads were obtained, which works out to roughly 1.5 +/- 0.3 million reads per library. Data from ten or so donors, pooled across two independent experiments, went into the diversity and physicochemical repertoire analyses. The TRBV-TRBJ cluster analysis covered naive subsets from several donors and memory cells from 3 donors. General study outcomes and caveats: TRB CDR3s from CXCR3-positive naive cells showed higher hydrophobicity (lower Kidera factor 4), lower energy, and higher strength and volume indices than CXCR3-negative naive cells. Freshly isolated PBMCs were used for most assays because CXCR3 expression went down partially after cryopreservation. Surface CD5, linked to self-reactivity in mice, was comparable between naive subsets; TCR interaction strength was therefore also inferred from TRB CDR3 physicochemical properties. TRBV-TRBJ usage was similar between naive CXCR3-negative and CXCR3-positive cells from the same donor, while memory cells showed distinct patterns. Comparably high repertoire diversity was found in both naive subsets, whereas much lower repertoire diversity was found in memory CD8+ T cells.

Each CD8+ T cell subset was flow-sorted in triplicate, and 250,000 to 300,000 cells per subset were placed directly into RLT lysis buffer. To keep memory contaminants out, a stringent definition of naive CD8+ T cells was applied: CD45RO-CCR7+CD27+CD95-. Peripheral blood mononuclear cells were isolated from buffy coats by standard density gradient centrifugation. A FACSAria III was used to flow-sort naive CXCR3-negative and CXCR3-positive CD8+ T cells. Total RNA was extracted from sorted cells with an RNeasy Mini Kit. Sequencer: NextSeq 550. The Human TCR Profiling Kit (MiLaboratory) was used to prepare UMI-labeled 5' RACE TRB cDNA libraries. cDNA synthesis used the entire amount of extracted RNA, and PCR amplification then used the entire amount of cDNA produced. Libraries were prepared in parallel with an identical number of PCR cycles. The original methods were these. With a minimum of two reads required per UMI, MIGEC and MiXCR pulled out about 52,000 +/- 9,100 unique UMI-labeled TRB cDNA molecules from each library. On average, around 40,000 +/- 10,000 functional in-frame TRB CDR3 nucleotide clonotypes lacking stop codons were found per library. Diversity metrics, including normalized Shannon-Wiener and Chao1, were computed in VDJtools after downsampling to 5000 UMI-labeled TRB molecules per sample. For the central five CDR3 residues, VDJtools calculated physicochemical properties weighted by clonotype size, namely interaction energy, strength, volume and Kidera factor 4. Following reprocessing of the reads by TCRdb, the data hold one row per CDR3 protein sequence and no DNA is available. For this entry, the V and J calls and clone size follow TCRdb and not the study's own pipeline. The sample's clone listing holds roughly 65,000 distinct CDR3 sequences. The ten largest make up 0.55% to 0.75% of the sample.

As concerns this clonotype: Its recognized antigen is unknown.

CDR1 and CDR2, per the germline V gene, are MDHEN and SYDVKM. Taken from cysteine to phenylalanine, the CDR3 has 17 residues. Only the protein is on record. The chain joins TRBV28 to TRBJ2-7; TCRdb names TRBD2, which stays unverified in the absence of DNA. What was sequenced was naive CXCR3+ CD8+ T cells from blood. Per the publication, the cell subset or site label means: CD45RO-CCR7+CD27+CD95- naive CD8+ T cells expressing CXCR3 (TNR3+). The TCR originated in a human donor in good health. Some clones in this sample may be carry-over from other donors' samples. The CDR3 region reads CASNALTLSGSSYEQYF.